This T cell receptor beta chain was sequenced for a study of cytomegalovirus exposure and HLA in healthy donors. General study findings and limits: The authors enumerated 180 or so TCR beta chains as linked to cytomegalovirus.

This clone was seen only once. Its antigen is as yet unknown. Sequenced by immunoSEQ multiplex PCR; TCRdb stores in-frame clones only, minus some. The sample lists 150,000 to 200,000 clones, around 90% occurring once. The receptor's source is a woman aged 18-29 years in good health and CMV-seropositive. The source material was PBMCs.

DNA for the CDR3: TGTGCCAGCAGCTTGGCCTGGGGGGACAGGGTGAACACTGAAGCTTTCTTT. Amino acid sequence: CASSLAWGDRVNTEAFF. This rearrangement joins TRBV5-4 to TRBJ1-1, with 9 nucleotides matching TRBD1. The junction had 6 bases not matched to a gene; V was cut back by 0 bases and J by 0 bases. CDR1 SGHNT and CDR2 YYREEE come from the germline V gene (reference sequence). CDR3 length: 17 residues.